A single sample gave rise to the 18 T cell receptor beta chains below, sequenced in a study of OX40 agonist ivuxolimab in advanced cancers. Only in-frame clones appear in the TCRdb table, and some are missing; sequencing was by immunoSEQ multiplex PCR. The profile covers about 30,000 clones, with 79% appearing a single time and about 15% taken by the ten largest. This sample comprised CD4+ or CD8+ T cells sorted from blood, obtained in a trial of the OX40 agonist ivuxolimab. These receptors all stem from an adult with an advanced solid tumor such as melanoma, head and neck, liver or kidney cancer.

The V gene is TRBV5-6, the J gene TRBJ1-2, with D unresolved. The CDR3 loop spans 14 amino acids. V gave up 0 bases and J gave up 2 bases, with 8 bases separating them. In germline, CDR1 is SGHDT, CDR2 YYEEEE. The CDR3 sequence is CASSLASGNYGYTF. CDR3 DNA: TGTGCCAGCAGCTTGGCCTCCGGGAACTATGGCTACACCTTC.

The genes are TRBV5-8 and TRBJ2-1; either TRBD1 or TRBD2 may fit D (5 bases each). Trimming removed 0 bases at V and 7 bases at J, with 11 bases between. There are 14 residues in the CDR3. In germline, CDR1 is SGHTS, CDR2 YDEGEE. CDR3 amino acids: CASSLVQGRNEQFF. The CDR3 DNA follows: TGTGCCAGCAGCTTGGTCCAGGGACGGAATGAGCAGTTCTTC.

This chain joins TRBV30 and TRBJ2-5; D might be TRBD1 (6 bases). CDR1 is GTSNPN, CDR2 SVGIG, per germline (reference sequence). The CDR3 is 13 amino acids. V gave up 2 bases and J gave up 1 base, with 8 bases separating them. The CDR3, as DNA: TGTGCCTGGAGTTGGGGGCTCCAAGAGACCCAGTACTTC. This codes for CAWSWGLQETQYF.

The rearrangement uses TRBV5-1 and TRBJ1-6; TRBD1 might be the D (5 bases). The V gene's germline CDR1 is SGHRS and CDR2 YFSETQ. V lost 4 bases, J lost 9 bases, and 11 bases lay in between. The CDR3 is 13 residues long. CDR3 in DNA: TGCGCCAGCAGCCGTTCGGACACTTCACCCCTCCACTTT. Translated, it gives CASSRSDTSPLHF.

The chain joins TRBV4-1 to TRBJ2-7; TRBD2 matches 9 bases. V lost 0 bases and J lost 2; bases outside the gene matches: 5. Looked up from germline, CDR1 is MGHRA and CDR2 is YSYEKL. The CDR3 runs to 16 residues. CDR3 sequence reads: CASSQDRLAGAYEQYF. The CDR3 DNA reads TGCGCCAGCAGCCAAGATCGGTTAGCGGGGGCCTACGAGCAGTACTTC.

The rearrangement uses TRBV29-1 and TRBJ1-3; unclear D gene. The CDR3 spans 13 residues. The germline V and J ends were trimmed by 5 bases and 3 bases, with 11 bases remaining between them. The V gene's germline CDR1 is SQVTM and CDR2 ANQGSEA. CDR3 protein: CSVSVWGGNTIYF. The DNA for the CDR3 is TGCAGCGTTAGTGTTTGGGGTGGAAACACCATATATTTT.

The gene calls are TRBV6-4 and TRBJ2-3; 16 bases line up with TRBD2. The length of the CDR3 is 16 residues. The ends lost 4 bases at V and 4 bases at J; junction bases unmatched: 2. The germline CDR1 and CDR2 sequences are MRHNA and SNTAGT. CDR3 loop: CASSVGTSGGADTQYF. The DNA for the CDR3 is TGTGCCAGCAGTGTCGGGACTAGCGGGGGGGCAGATACGCAGTATTTT.

The CDR3 bases are TGTGCCAGCACTGGGGGCGGGTACGAGCAGTACTTC. Residues: CASTGGGYEQYF. The rearrangement joins TRBV7-9 to TRBJ2-5; a weak D match, TRBD1 (6 bases). The J call may be in error: the DNA end matches TRBJ2-7 better. Germline-derived CDR1 and CDR2 are SEHNR and FQNEAQ (reference sequence). The length of the CDR3 is 12 residues.

This clone was seen a single time. The chain has TRBV10-3 and TRBJ2-2, with 9 bases that match TRBD1. The CDR3 covers 16 residues. Per the germline V gene, CDR1 is ENHRY and CDR2 is SYGVKD. J was trimmed by 4 bases and V by 1 base; bases with no gene match: 4. This CDR3 is CAISELGQGSTGELFF. CDR3 in DNA: TGTGCCATCAGTGAGTTGGGACAGGGAAGCACCGGGGAGCTGTTTTTT.

This chain joins TRBV6-5 and TRBJ2-2; 7 bases match TRBD1. This CDR3 contains 14 residues. With 6 bases clipped from V and 6 bases from J, the junction kept 7 bases outside the gene matches. Germline assignment: CDR1 MNHEY and CDR2 SVGAGI. The CDR3 loop is CASRPYTGAGELFF. The DNA for the CDR3 is TGTGCCAGCAGACCCTATACAGGGGCCGGGGAGCTGTTTTTT.

The chain joins TRBV10-1 to TRBJ2-5; TRBD1 agrees at 7 bases. CDR1 is WNHNN, CDR2 SYGVQD, per germline (reference sequence). CDR3 size: 15 residues. With V trimmed by 5 bases and J by 1 base, 7 bases remained unmatched. CDR3 loop: CASSPSTGPQETQYF. The CDR3 DNA is TGCGCCAGCAGTCCTTCGACAGGGCCCCAAGAGACCCAGTACTTC.

The V and J genes are TRBV18 and TRBJ2-1; 7 bases are a match to TRBD1. The CDR3 is 17 residues long. Per the germline V gene, CDR1 is KGHSH and CDR2 is LQKENI. Trimming at V came to 3 bases and at J to 4 bases, leaving 12 bases not matched to a gene. The CDR3 DNA is TGTGCCAGCTCACCCCCCGGGACAGTATGGGAGTACAATGAGCAGTTCTTC. The encoded protein is CASSPPGTVWEYNEQFF.

The chain has TRBV5-6 and TRBJ1-6; 7 bases match TRBD1. Unmatched junction bases numbered 7, after V lost 6 bases and J lost 7 bases. This CDR3 has 14 amino acids. In germline, CDR1 is SGHDT, CDR2 YYEEEE. CDR3 loop: CASTPTTGNSPLHF. The CDR3 nucleotides are TGTGCCAGCACCCCTACGACAGGGAATTCACCCCTCCACTTT.

The chain links TRBV25-1 to TRBJ2-3, with D hard to call. The ends were cut back, 3 bases at V and 0 bases at J, with 1 base in the middle. From germline, CDR1 is MGHDK and CDR2 SYGVNS. There are 12 residues in the CDR3. The CDR3 region is CASSESTDTQYF. CDR3 nucleotide sequence: TGTGCCAGCAGTGAGAGCACAGATACGCAGTATTTT.

The CDR3 here is CASSPKAGLTYEQYF. The CDR3 nucleotides are TGTGCCAGCTCACCTAAAGCAGGCCTAACCTACGAGCAGTACTTC. The gene calls are TRBV18 and TRBJ2-7; D is ambiguous. This CDR3 has 15 amino acids. In germline, CDR1 is KGHSH, CDR2 LQKENI. Trimming stripped 3 bases from V and 2 bases from J, with 14 bases between.

The CDR3 here is CASSPIAGPYEQYF. Written as DNA, the CDR3 is TGTGCCAGCAGCCCGATAGCGGGACCCTACGAGCAGTACTTC. V gene TRBV2 combines with J gene TRBJ2-7, with 8 nucleotides matching TRBD2. This CDR3 has 14 residues. Germline V CDR1 and CDR2: SNHLY, FYNNEI. V dropped 6 bases and J dropped 2; count of bases not matched to a gene: 6.

The V and J genes are TRBV14 and TRBJ1-2; D gene uncertain. The V and J ends lost 0 bases and 4 bases respectively, with 12 bases between them. The CDR3 contains 15 residues. Germline V gene data show CDR1 as SGHDN and CDR2 as FVKESK. The CDR3 spells CASSQDISGVYGYTF. For the CDR3, the DNA is TGTGCCAGCAGCCAAGATATTAGCGGAGTCTATGGCTACACCTTC.

CDR3 in amino acids: CASSPAGGFDEAFF. In DNA form, the CDR3 reads TGTGCCAGCTCACCGGCGGGTGGGTTCGACGAAGCTTTCTTT. The chain recombines TRBV18 with TRBJ1-1; D is uncertain. Looked up from germline, CDR1 is KGHSH and CDR2 is LQKENI. This CDR3 has 14 residues. Trimming stripped 3 bases from V and 8 bases from J, with 16 bases between.